This T cell receptor beta chain emerged from a study of shared clonotypes between healthy human individuals. Findings and caveats of the study: Clonotype sharing among donors was expected to depend on sequencing depth. Despite large depth, rarefaction showed incomplete sorted-subset sequencing. A few donors showed sharing of 4.5% to 6% of naive CD4 clonotypes.

With respect to this clone: Antigen: not known.

Positive CCR7 selection of CD45RO-negative cells yielded the naive CD8 cells, and terminally differentiated effector memory CD45RA+ cells were excluded. Libraries were prepared by immunoSEQ multiplex PCR; TCRdb keeps only in-frame clonotypes and omits some of them. The sample holds more than 2 million clones, roughly 94% seen once. The CDR3 contains 15 residues. Germline V lookup: CDR1 LNHDA, CDR2 SQIVND (reference sequence). J gave up 4 bases and V 5 bases, and 7 bases lay outside the gene matches. This receptor was obtained from a man aged 18 to 30 in good health. The V gene is TRBV19, the J gene TRBJ1-4; 7 nucleotides align to TRBD1. Source material: naive CD8+ T cells sorted from blood. The CDR3 here is CASSSWDSLNEKLFF. DNA of the CDR3: TGTGCCAGTAGTTCCTGGGACAGCCTTAATGAAAAACTGTTTTTT.